The next 25 T cell receptor beta chains were all read from a single sample in a study of shared clonotypes between healthy human individuals. Generated by immunoSEQ multiplex PCR, the TCRdb table keeps only in-frame clones and is missing some. The repertoire holds 1.5 million to 2.5 million clones, with about 95% as singletons. As defined, naive CD8 cells were CD45RO-negative and positively selected for CCR7, with terminally differentiated effector memory CD45RA+ cells excluded. The sequenced sample consisted of naive CD8+ T cells sorted from blood. Receptors were obtained from a man younger than 30 in good health.

The CDR3 spells CASSLAEVDEQFF. The CDR3 DNA reads TGCGCCAGCAGCTTGGCCGAAGTCGATGAGCAGTTCTTC. The chain recombines TRBV5-1 with TRBJ2-1; D remains unclear. CDR3 size: 13 residues. Germline V gives CDR1 SGHRS, CDR2 YFSETQ. With 0 bases removed from V and 8 bases from J, the gap between germline ends came to 9 bases.

V usage is TRBV7-6 and J usage is TRBJ2-2; 11 bases are shared with TRBD2. This CDR3 has 16 residues. The J segment lost 6 bases and the V segment lost 5 bases, leaving 8 bases of the junction unmatched. The germline V gene has CDR1 SGHVS and CDR2 FNYEAQ. This chain's CDR3 is CASSTTSGKFPGELFF. The CDR3 nucleotides read TGTGCCAGCAGCACGACTAGCGGGAAATTTCCCGGGGAGCTGTTTTTT.

Remarks on this clone: The same CDR3 can be traced to other DNA sequences in this sample. This rearrangement joins TRBV7-2 to TRBJ2-7; D may be TRBD2 (5 bases). Trimming removed 3 bases at V and 6 bases at J, with 6 bases between. The CDR3 covers 11 residues. The germline V gene encodes CDR1 SGHTA and CDR2 FQGNSA. CDR3 DNA sequence: TGTGCCAGCAGCTTCGGAGGCGAGCAGTACTTC. This sequence encodes CASSFGGEQYF. The complete variable domain, with remaining parts taken from reference TRBV7-2 and TRBJ2-7, reads GAGVSQSPSNKVTEKGKDVELRCDPISGHTALYWYRQSLGQGLEFLIYFQGNSAPDKSGLPSDRFSAERTGGSVSTLTIQRTQQEDSAVYLCASSFGGEQYFGPGTRLTVT.

On this clone itself: Other nucleotide sequences in the sample specify the same CDR3. V is TRBV5-6 and J is TRBJ1-2; 8 bases line up with TRBD1. The germline CDR1 and CDR2 sequences are SGHDT and YYEEEE. The ends lost 0 bases at V and 2 bases at J; junction bases unmatched: 0. This CDR3 has 14 amino acids. This chain's CDR3 is CASSLDRGNYGYTF. DNA for the CDR3: TGTGCCAGCAGCTTGGACAGGGGGAACTATGGCTACACCTTC.

The chain uses TRBV7-6 and TRBJ2-7; D gene unclear. CDR1 SGHVS and CDR2 FNYEAQ come from the germline V gene. This CDR3 region has 14 residues. Between the trimmed V and J ends, which lost 3 bases and 0 bases, there was a span of 9 bases. In DNA, the CDR3 is TGTGCCAGCAGCTTTACGGTAGACTCCTACGAGCAGTACTTC. Translating it yields CASSFTVDSYEQYF.

The rearrangement joins TRBV4-1 to TRBJ2-1; 12 bases are a match to TRBD1. Trimming took 3 bases from V and 0 from J; bases not matched to a gene: 12. Germline V gives CDR1 MGHRA, CDR2 YSYEKL. The CDR3 length is 20 residues. The CDR3 DNA is TGCGCCAGCAGCCAGATCACCCGGGACAGGGGGCCGCGCTCCTACAATGAGCAGTTCTTC. Its protein is CASSQITRDRGPRSYNEQFF.

The V call is TRBV6-6, the J call TRBJ2-7; D assignment may be TRBD1 or TRBD2 (5 bases each). V gave up 6 bases and J gave up 5 bases, with 14 bases separating them. CDR1 is MNHNY and CDR2 is SVGAGI in the germline V gene (reference sequence). The CDR3 is 13 residues long. This CDR3 reads CASSWDGTHEQYF. The CDR3 nucleotides read TGTGCCAGCAGCTGGGACGGCACCCACGAGCAGTACTTC.

The rearrangement links TRBV27 to TRBJ2-3; D not certain. Deletions cut 0 bases from V and 8 bases from J, with 9 bases between. This CDR3 has 13 residues. CDR1 MNHEY and CDR2 SMNVEV come from the germline V gene (reference sequence). CDR3 region: CASSLSSGLTQYF. The CDR3 region has the DNA TGTGCCAGCAGTTTATCTTCCGGGCTTACGCAGTATTTT.

The CDR3 nucleotides are TGTGCCTGGAGTGAGCCCGACAGGGGTAGCCCCTACGAGCAGTACTTC. Its translation: CAWSEPDRGSPYEQYF. The chain carries TRBV30 and TRBJ2-7, with TRBD1 matching 8 bases. Unmatched junction bases numbered 10, after V lost 1 base and J lost 2 bases. CDR3 size: 16 residues. Germline CDR1 reads GTSNPN; CDR2 reads SVGIG (reference sequence). The full variable domain, in which reference TRBV30 and TRBJ2-7 provide the parts outside the CDR3, is SQTIHQWPATLVQPVGSPLSLECTVEGTSNPNLYWYRQAAGRGLQLLFYSVGIGQISSEVPQNLSASRPQDRQFILSSKKLLLSDSGFYLCAWSEPDRGSPYEQYFGPGTRLTVT.

The chain employs TRBV7-6 and TRBJ2-1, with 9 bases fitting TRBD2. The ends lost 3 bases at V and 6 bases at J; junction bases unmatched: 9. CDR1 is SGHVS, CDR2 FNYEAQ, per germline. The CDR3 is made up of 16 amino acids. The CDR3 spells CASSLGLAGRGNEQFF. CDR3 nucleotide sequence: TGTGCCAGCAGCTTGGGCCTAGCGGGAAGAGGCAATGAGCAGTTCTTC.

V usage is TRBV7-9 and J usage is TRBJ2-7, with D maybe TRBD1 (6 bases). Trimming cost V 6 bases and J 0 bases, with 12 bases left between them. The germline V gene has CDR1 SEHNR and CDR2 FQNEAQ (reference sequence). This CDR3 has 14 residues. CDR3 loop: CASSFDRSSYEQYF. The CDR3 region has the DNA TGTGCCAGCAGTTTTGACAGGAGCTCCTACGAGCAGTACTTC.

The chain couples TRBV28 to TRBJ2-6, with D unresolved. This CDR3 has 14 residues. CDR1 and CDR2 (germline): MDHEN, SYDVKM. Trimming removed 5 bases at V and 0 bases at J, with 5 bases between. The chain's CDR3 is CASSLFSGANVLTF. The CDR3 DNA follows: TGTGCCAGCAGTCTATTCTCTGGGGCCAACGTCCTGACTTTC. The full variable domain, with the rest looked up from reference TRBV28 and TRBJ2-6, is DVKVTQSSRYLVKRTGEKVFLECVQDMDHENMFWYRQDPGLGLRLIYFSYDVKMKEKGDIPEGYSVSREKKERFSLILESASTNQTSMYLCASSLFSGANVLTFGAGSRLTVL.

The rearrangement links TRBV5-4 to TRBJ2-7; D perhaps matches TRBD1 (5 bases). CDR3 length: 15 amino acids. Germline V lookup: CDR1 SGHNT, CDR2 YYREEE (reference sequence). Trimming stripped 0 bases from V and 1 base from J, with 11 bases between. CDR3 sequence: CASSLDRSSSYEQYF. CDR3 in DNA: TGTGCCAGCAGCTTGGACAGGAGCTCTTCCTACGAGCAGTACTTC. The variable domain in full, with the rest retrieved from reference TRBV5-4 and TRBJ2-7, is ETGVTQSPTHLIKTRGQQVTLRCSSQSGHNTVSWYQQALGQGPQFIFQYYREEENGRGNFPPRFSGLQFPNYSSELNVNALELDDSALYLCASSLDRSSSYEQYFGPGTRLTVT.

The chain combines TRBV4-1 with TRBJ2-1; 9 positions agree with TRBD2. Germline CDR1 MGHRA, CDR2 YSYEKL. V dropped 1 base and J dropped 9; count of bases not matched to a gene: 13. The CDR3 contains 17 residues. The CDR3 region has the DNA TGCGCCAGCAGCCAAGTTATCGCGGGAGGGCCGACAGGTGAGCAGTTCTTC. Its protein is CASSQVIAGGPTGEQFF.

In this sample, this clone turned up once. V usage is TRBV18 and J usage is TRBJ2-3; a possible D gene is TRBD2 (5 bases). Germline CDR1 and CDR2: KGHSH and LQKENI. This CDR3 contains 16 residues. Trimming took 3 bases from V and 8 from J, leaving 21 bases between them. The CDR3 DNA reads TGTGCCAGCTCACCCCCTGAGAGGGTTTTGCGCGGTACGCAGTATTTT. This encodes CASSPPERVLRGTQYF.

The DNA of the CDR3 is TGTGCCAGCAGTTTAGGGCAGGGGTTTGTAGACGAGCAGTACTTC. Residues: CASSLGQGFVDEQYF. The rearrangement joins TRBV27 to TRBJ2-7; a weak D match, TRBD1 (6 bases). Per the germline V gene, CDR1 is MNHEY and CDR2 is SMNVEV (reference sequence). With 2 bases removed from V and 5 bases from J, the gap between germline ends came to 16 bases. CDR3 size: 15 residues.

This chain links TRBV11-3 with TRBJ2-7, with 7 positions matching TRBD1. The germline CDR1 and CDR2 sequences are SGHNT and YENEEA. After removal of 3 bases from V and 6 bases from J, the junction contained 5 bases not matched to a gene. This CDR3 is 13 amino acids long. The DNA of the CDR3 is TGTGCCAGCAGCTTGGGGACAGCTGCCGAGCAGTACTTC. Protein product: CASSLGTAAEQYF.

Only a few counts were recorded for this clone. V gene TRBV7-9 combines with J gene TRBJ1-2; no clear D gene. The CDR3 runs to 14 residues. V gave up 3 bases and J gave up 0 bases, with 8 bases separating them. The V gene's germline CDR1 is SEHNR and CDR2 FQNEAQ (reference sequence). The CDR3 DNA follows: TGTGCCAGCAGCTTGCCGGAAACTAACTATGGCTACACCTTC. It specifies CASSLPETNYGYTF.

The V and J genes are TRBV19 and TRBJ1-2; TRBD1 is a possible D gene (5 bases). The CDR3 sequence is 14 residues long. Germline assignment: CDR1 LNHDA and CDR2 SQIVND (reference sequence). V shed 3 bases and J shed 5 bases, with 13 bases lying between them. The CDR3 region is CASSMSTDVYGYTF. CDR3 DNA: TGTGCCAGTAGTATGTCGACAGACGTTTATGGCTACACCTTC.

This chain links TRBV28 with TRBJ1-2; no reliable D call. The germline V gene has CDR1 MDHEN and CDR2 SYDVKM. V was pared by 2 bases and J by 4 bases, with 14 bases between. The CDR3 is 15 amino acids. CDR3 in DNA: TGTGCCAGCAGTTTAATTTCAGACCGATTCTATGGCTACACCTTC. Its translation: CASSLISDRFYGYTF.

The chain employs TRBV5-6 and TRBJ2-7; the match to TRBD1 covers 7 bases. CDR3 length: 14 amino acids. Germline-derived CDR1 and CDR2 are SGHDT and YYEEEE. V shed 3 bases, J shed 1 base, and the junction held 4 bases outside the gene matches. CDR3 sequence (DNA): TGTGCCAGCAGCTACGGGACAGCTTCCTACGAGCAGTACTTC. This translates into CASSYGTASYEQYF.

V usage is TRBV11-2 and J usage is TRBJ2-2; 10 positions match TRBD2. This CDR3 has 16 residues. With 5 bases clipped from V and 7 bases from J, the junction kept 10 bases outside the gene matches. CDR1 is SGHAT and CDR2 is FQNNGV in the germline V gene. The CDR3 DNA sequence: TGTGCCAGCAGCGTTCTAGCGGGAGTAGGAAGCGGGGAGCTGTTTTTT. Translating gives CASSVLAGVGSGELFF. The entire variable domain, with the rest obtained from reference TRBV11-2 and TRBJ2-2, is as follows: EAGVAQSPRYKIIEKRQSVAFWCNPISGHATLYWYQQILGQGPKLLIQFQNNGVVDDSQLPKDRFSAERLKGVDSTLKIQPAKLEDSAVYLCASSVLAGVGSGELFFGEGSRLTVL.

Worth noting for this clone: Other DNA sequences in this specimen translate into the identical CDR3. J is TRBJ2-1 and V is TRBV5-1, with 8 bases aligning to TRBD2. The V and J ends lost 3 bases and 1 base, in that order; junction bases with no gene match: 3. This CDR3 has 15 residues. Germline V CDR1 and CDR2: SGHRS, YFSETQ. CDR3 protein: CASSSGTSSYNEQFF. As DNA, the CDR3 is TGCGCCAGCAGCTCCGGGACTAGTTCCTACAATGAGCAGTTCTTC.

The chain links TRBV13 to TRBJ2-7; 8 bases map to TRBD2. CDR3 length equals 15 residues. The ends lost 5 bases at V and 6 bases at J; junction bases unmatched: 12. Germline CDR1 PRHDT, CDR2 FYEKMQ (reference sequence). For the CDR3, the DNA is TGTGCCAGCAGCCCCTGGGGACTAGGAGTGAGCGAGCAGTACTTC. This translates into CASSPWGLGVSEQYF.

V gene TRBV27 combines with J gene TRBJ2-7, with TRBD1 matching 10 bases. V was clipped by 1 base and J by 5 bases; unmatched bases: 8. The V gene's germline CDR1 is MNHEY and CDR2 SMNVEV (reference sequence). The CDR3 contains 16 residues. DNA of the CDR3: TGTGCCAGCAGTTTATTTCCGGGACAGGGGACCCACGAGCAGTACTTC. It codes for CASSLFPGQGTHEQYF.